This T cell receptor beta chain derives from a study of technical replicates of blood from a handful of donors. Assay: immunoSEQ multiplex PCR; the TCRdb copy retains only in-frame clones and omits some. The sample lists some 93,000 clones; roughly 96% were seen once. Germline V gives CDR1 MNHNS, CDR2 SASEGT. CDR3 length: 14 amino acids. V was pared by 5 bases and J by 3 bases, with 6 bases of the junction left unmatched. V usage is TRBV6-1 and J usage is TRBJ2-7; 8 nucleotides line up with TRBD2. Source material: T cells isolated from PBMCs. The clonotype was recovered from a human donor in good health. The CDR3 DNA reads TGTGCCAGCAGTCCGGGACTAGATTTCTACGAGCAGTACTTC. Translation: CASSPGLDFYEQYF.